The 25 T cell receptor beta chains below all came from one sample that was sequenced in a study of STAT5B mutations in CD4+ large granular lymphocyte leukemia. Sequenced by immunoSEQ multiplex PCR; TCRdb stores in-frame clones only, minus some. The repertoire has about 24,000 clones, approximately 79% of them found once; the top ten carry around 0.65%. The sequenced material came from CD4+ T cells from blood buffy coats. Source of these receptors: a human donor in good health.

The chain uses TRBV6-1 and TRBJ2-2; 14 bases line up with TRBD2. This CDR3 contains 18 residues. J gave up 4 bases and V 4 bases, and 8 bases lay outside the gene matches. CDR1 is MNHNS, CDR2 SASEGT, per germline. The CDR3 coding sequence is TGTGCCAGCAGTGGACGACTAGCGGGGGGGCCCGTCACCGGGGAGCTGTTTTTT. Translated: CASSGRLAGGPVTGELFF.

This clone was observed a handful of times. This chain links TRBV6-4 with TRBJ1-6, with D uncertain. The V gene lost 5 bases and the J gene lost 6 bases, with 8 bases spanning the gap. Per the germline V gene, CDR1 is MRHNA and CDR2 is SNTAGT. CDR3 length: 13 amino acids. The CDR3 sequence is CASSREANSPLHF. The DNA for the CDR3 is TGTGCCAGCAGTCGGGAGGCTAATTCACCCCTCCACTTT.

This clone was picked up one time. The CDR3 sequence: CASSSNRMLGGNTIYF. CDR3 DNA: TGTGCCAGCAGCTCAAACAGGATGCTGGGGGGAAACACCATATATTTT. The chain recombines TRBV7-2 with TRBJ1-3, with D possibly being TRBD1 (5 bases). The V and J ends lost 4 bases and 4 bases respectively, with 17 bases between them. CDR3 size: 16 residues. Germline loops: CDR1 SGHTA, CDR2 FQGNSA.

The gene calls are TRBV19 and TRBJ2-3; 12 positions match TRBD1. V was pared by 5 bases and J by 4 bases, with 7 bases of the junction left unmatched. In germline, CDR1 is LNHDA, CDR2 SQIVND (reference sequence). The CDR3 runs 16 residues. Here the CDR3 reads CASSPRDRGRPDTQYF. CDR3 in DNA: TGTGCCAGTAGTCCAAGGGACAGGGGGCGCCCAGATACGCAGTATTTT.

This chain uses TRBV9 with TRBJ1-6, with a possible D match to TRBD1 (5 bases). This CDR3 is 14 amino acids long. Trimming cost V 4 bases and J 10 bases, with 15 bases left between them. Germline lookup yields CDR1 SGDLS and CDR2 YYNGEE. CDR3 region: CASSPGTGYSPLHF. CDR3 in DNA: TGTGCCAGCAGCCCCGGGACTGGGTACTCACCCCTCCACTTT.

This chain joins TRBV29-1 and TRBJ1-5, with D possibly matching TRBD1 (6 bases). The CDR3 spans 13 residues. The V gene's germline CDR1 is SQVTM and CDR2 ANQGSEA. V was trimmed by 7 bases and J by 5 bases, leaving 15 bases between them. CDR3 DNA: TGCAGCGCGGGCCCGGGGGGCGATCAGCCCCAGCATTTT. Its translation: CSAGPGGDQPQHF. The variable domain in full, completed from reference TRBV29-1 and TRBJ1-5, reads SAVISQKPSRDICQRGTSLTIQCQVDSQVTMMFWYRQQPGQSLTLIATANQGSEATYESGFVIDKFPISRPNLTFSTLTVSNMSPEDSSIYLCSAGPGGDQPQHFGDGTRLSIL.

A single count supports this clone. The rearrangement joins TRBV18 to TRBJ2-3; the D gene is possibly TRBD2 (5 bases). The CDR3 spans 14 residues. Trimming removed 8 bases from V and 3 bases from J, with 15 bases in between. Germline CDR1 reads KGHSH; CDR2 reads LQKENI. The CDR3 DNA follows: TGTGCCAGCCGGCCCGGAGCGGTGACAGATACGCAGTATTTT. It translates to CASRPGAVTDTQYF.

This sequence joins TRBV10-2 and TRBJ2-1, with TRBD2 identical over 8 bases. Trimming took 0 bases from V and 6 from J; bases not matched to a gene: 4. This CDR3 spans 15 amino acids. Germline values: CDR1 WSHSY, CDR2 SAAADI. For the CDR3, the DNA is TGCGCCAGCAGTGAGTCGACCGGGGGGGCCAATGAGCAGTTCTTC. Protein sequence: CASSESTGGANEQFF.

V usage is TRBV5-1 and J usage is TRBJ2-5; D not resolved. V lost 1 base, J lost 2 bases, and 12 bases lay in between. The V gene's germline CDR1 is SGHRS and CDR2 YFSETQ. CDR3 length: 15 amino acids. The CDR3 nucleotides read TGCGCCAGCAGCTTGTTAGCTGGGTTTCAAGAGACCCAGTACTTC. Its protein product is CASSLLAGFQETQYF. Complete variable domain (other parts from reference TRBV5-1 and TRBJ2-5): KAGVTQTPRYLIKTRGQQVTLSCSPISGHRSVSWYQQTPGQGLQFLFEYFSETQRNKGNFPGRFSGRQFSNSRSEMNVSTLELGDSALYLCASSLLAGFQETQYFGPGTRLLVL.

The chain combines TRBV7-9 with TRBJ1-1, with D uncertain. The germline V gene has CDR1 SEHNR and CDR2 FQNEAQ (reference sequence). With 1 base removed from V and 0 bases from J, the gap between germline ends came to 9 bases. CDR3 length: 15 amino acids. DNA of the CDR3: TGTGCCAGCAGCTTAGTTTGGGCGGTGAACACTGAAGCTTTCTTT. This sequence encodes CASSLVWAVNTEAFF.

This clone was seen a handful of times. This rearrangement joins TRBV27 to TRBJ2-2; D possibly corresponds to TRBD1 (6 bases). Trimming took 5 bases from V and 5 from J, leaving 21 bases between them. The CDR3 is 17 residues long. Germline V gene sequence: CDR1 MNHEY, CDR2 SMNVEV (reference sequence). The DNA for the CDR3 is TGTGCCAGCAGTCCAGCCGGACGGGACACTAGTACCGGGGAGCTGTTTTTT. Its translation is CASSPAGRDTSTGELFF.

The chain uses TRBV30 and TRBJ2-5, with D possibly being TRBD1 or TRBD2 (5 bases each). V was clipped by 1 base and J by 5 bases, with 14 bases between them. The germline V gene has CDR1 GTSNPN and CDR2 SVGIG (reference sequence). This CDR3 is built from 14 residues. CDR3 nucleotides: TGTGCCTGGAGTGGGCCGGGGCCCCGGGAGACCCAGTACTTC. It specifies CAWSGPGPRETQYF.

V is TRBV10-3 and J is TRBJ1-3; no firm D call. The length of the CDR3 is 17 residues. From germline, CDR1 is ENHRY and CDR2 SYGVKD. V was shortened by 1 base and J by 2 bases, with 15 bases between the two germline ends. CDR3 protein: CAISELSWEQPGNTIYF. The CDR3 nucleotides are TGTGCCATCAGTGAGTTAAGTTGGGAACAACCTGGAAACACCATATATTTT.

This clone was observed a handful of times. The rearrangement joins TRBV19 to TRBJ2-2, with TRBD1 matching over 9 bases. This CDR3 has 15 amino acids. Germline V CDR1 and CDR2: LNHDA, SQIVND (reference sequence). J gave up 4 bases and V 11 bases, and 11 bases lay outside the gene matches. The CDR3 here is CAASRDRVPTGELFF. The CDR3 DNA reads TGTGCCGCAAGCCGGGACAGGGTCCCCACCGGGGAGCTGTTTTTT.

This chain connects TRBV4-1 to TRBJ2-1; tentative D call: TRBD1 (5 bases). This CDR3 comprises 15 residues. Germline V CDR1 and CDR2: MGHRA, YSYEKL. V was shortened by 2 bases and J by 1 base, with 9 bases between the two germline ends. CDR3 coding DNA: TGCGCCAGCAGCCAACGACAGCTTTCCTACAATGAGCAGTTCTTC. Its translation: CASSQRQLSYNEQFF.

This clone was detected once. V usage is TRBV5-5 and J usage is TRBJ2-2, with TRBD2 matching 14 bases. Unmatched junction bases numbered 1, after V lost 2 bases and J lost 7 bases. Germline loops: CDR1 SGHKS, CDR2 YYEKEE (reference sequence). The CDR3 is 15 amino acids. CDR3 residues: CASSFGLAGGGELFF. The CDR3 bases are TGTGCCAGCAGCTTCGGACTAGCGGGGGGCGGGGAGCTGTTTTTT.

The CDR3 reads CASSKDGQETQYF. DNA for the CDR3: TGCGCCAGCAGCAAGGACGGCCAAGAGACCCAGTACTTC. The chain carries TRBV5-1 and TRBJ2-5; D not resolved. This CDR3 region has 13 residues. Germline assignment: CDR1 SGHRS and CDR2 YFSETQ. Between the trimmed V and J ends, which lost 4 bases and 1 base, there was a span of 8 bases.

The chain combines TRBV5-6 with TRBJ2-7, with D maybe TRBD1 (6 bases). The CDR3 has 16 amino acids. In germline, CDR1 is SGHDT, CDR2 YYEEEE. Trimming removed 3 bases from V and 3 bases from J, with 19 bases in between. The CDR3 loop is CASSSKTGSGGYEQYF. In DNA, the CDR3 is TGTGCCAGCAGCTCTAAGACAGGCTCTGGGGGCTACGAGCAGTACTTC.

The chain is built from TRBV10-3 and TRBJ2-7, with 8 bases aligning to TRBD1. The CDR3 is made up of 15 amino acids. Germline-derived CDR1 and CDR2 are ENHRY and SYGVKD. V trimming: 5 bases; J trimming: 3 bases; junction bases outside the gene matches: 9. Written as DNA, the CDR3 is TGTGCCATCAGTTCCCCTCAGGGGGCTGACTACGAGCAGTACTTC. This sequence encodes CAISSPQGADYEQYF.

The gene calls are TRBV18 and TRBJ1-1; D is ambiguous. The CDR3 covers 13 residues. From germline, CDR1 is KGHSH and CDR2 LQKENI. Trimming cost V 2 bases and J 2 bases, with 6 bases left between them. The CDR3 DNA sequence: TGTGCCAGCTCACCAGGGATAAACACTGAAGCTTTCTTT. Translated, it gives CASSPGINTEAFF.

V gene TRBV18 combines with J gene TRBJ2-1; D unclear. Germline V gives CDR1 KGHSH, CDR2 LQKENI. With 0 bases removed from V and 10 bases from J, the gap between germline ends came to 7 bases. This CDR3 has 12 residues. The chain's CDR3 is CASSPPAGEQFF. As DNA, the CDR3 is TGTGCCAGCTCACCACCGGCAGGAGAGCAGTTCTTC.

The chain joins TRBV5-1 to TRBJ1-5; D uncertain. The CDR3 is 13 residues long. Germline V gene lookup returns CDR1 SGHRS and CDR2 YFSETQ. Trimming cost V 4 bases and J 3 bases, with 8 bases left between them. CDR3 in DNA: TGCGCCAGCAGCCCGAGTCCCAATCAGCCCCAGCATTTT. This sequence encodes CASSPSPNQPQHF.

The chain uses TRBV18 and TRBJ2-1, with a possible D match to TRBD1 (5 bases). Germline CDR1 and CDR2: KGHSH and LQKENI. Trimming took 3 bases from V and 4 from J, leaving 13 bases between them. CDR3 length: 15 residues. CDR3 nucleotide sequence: TGTGCCAGCTCACCGCTGACGACAGCGTACAATGAGCAGTTCTTC. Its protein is CASSPLTTAYNEQFF.

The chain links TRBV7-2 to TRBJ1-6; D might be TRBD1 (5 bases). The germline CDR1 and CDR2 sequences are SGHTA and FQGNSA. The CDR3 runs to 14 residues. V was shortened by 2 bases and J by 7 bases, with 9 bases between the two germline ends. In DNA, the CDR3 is TGTGCCAGCAGCTTATCGGGGACGAATTCACCCCTCCACTTT. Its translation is CASSLSGTNSPLHF. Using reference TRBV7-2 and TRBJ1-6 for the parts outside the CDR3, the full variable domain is GAGVSQSPSNKVTEKGKDVELRCDPISGHTALYWYRQSLGQGLEFLIYFQGNSAPDKSGLPSDRFSAERTGGSVSTLTIQRTQQEDSAVYLCASSLSGTNSPLHFGNGTRLTVT.

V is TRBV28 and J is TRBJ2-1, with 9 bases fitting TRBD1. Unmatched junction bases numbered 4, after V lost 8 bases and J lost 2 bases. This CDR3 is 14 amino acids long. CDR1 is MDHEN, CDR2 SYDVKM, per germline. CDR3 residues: CASQDRGAYNEQFF. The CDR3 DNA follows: TGTGCCAGCCAAGACAGGGGGGCCTACAATGAGCAGTTCTTC.